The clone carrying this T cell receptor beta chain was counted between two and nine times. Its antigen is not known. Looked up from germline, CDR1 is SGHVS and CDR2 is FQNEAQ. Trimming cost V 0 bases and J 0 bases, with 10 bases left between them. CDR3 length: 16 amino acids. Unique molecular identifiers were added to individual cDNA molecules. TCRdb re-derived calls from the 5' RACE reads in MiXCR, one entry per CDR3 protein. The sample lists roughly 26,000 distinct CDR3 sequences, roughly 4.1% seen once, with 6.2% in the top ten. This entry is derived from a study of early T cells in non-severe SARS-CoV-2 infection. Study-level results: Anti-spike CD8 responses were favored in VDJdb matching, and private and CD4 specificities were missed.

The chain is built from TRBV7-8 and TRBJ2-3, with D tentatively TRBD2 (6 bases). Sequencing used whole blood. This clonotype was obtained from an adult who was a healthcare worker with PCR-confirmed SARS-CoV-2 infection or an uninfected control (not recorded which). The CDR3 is CASSLASGLSTDTQYF. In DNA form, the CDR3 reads TGTGCCAGCAGCTTAGCAAGCGGGCTTAGCACAGATACGCAGTATTTT.